This record looks at one TCR beta chain sequence and its context. Its antigen target is currently unknown. No base qualities exist here, and no much larger clone lies one base off it. These data come from a study of cytomegalovirus exposure and HLA in healthy donors (dated by TCRdb to the late 2010s). Some background on the complete study: An earlier analysis of about 530 of the donors reported around 280 Gb of sequence data and about 120 million unique TCR beta sequences obtained from about 180 million T cells. Around 300 gigabases of sequencing data and 78 million or so unique TCR sequences were included in an early release covering 500 to 750 HLA-typed donors. Of the 350 to 450 genotyped donors, more than 75% were placed in the genetic ancestry cluster associated with self-reported Caucasian donors. The study was designed to test whether signatures of past pathogen exposure could be identified by cataloging public T cell receptors. Using immunosequencing, the study profiled T cell repertoires from 550 to 750 subjects and related those repertoires to cytomegalovirus serostatus. A separate validation cohort of 100 to 150 different subjects was used in addition to the roughly 670-subject first cohort. To predict cytomegalovirus infection status, the study combined high-throughput TCR immunosequencing, statistical association of individual TCRs with disease status, and machine learning. To study patterns of TCR occurrence, a later analysis re-analyzed previously published TCR beta repertoires from under 750 donors and added high-resolution HLA genotyping. The later analysis used no new phenotypic data to find candidate immune exposures, relying instead on TCR beta sequences and their occurrence across donors. An earlier analysis of 587 of the donors used high-throughput TCR beta sequencing to judge whether each TCR beta V gene segment behaved as functional or pseudogenic. Alongside the repertoire data, information on donor age, sex, ethnicity and CMV serostatus was compiled. A later genetic analysis took genome-wide SNP genotypes for about three fifths of the 666 donors and used that subset as a discovery cohort. All discovery cohort repertoires had been generated using a single sequencing platform. HLA typing covered class I and class II loci at four-digit resolution. The number of typed donors differed by locus: about 629-630 for A, B, C, DRB1 and DQB1; some 540 for DQA1; roughly 600 for DPA1; and some 470 for DPB1. Four to six DR-DQ haplotypes were handled as single units for association and clustering, since linkage in the cohort was strong. On average, roughly 240,000 unique TCR beta nucleotide sequences were sequenced per donor among a few hundred genotyped donors of the cohort, with about 19% of those sequences being non-productive. Broad study findings and their caveats: The classifier was reported to diagnose cytomegalovirus status with high specificity and sensitivity in both the original and validation cohorts. Across donors, most TCR sequences were observed very rarely, whereas some public TCRs were present in many individuals. In a later genetic analysis, a missense DCLRE1C variant was associated with V-gene and J-gene trimming of TCR beta chains, and the association was replicated in an independent cohort. A further reported finding was that TCR beta sequences accurately predicted the HLA-A and HLA-B alleles for most subjects in the first cohort. A later analysis found that most CMV-associated TCR beta chains appeared HLA-restricted, with HLA associations seemingly driven largely by CMV exposure. Because some donors lacked HLA typing at each locus, the association tests relied only on the typed subset. Because the 87-base-pair reads could not distinguish some IMGT-functional V segments, including TRBV6-2 and TRBV6-3, those segments were excluded. In vitro tests confirmed that a few of the cytomegalovirus-associated TCR beta chains recognize cytomegalovirus antigens. Broadly in line with IMGT annotations, most TCR beta V segments showed up in productive rearrangements about 90% or about 30% of the time in an earlier analysis of about 500 of the donors. In this cohort, only TCR beta chains were sequenced, and detectable features were limited by the absence of alpha or paired-chain data. A cluster of highly shared sequence variants was judged likely to be a technical artifact of the sequencing pipeline. According to a later analysis, parvovirus B19, influenza, CMV and Epstein-Barr virus appeared linked to several top co-occurrence clusters. Specific HLA alleles were associated with around 18,000 TCR beta sequences at a false discovery rate of 0.05 in a later analysis. The only immune exposure information available for the cohort was CMV serostatus. Correlated functional status among segregating V segments might be attributable to linkage disequilibrium, but an unknown experimental factor could not be ruled out. The presence/absence analyses assumed that sequencing depth was roughly uniform across donors, and that assumption may not be true. Assigning TCR associations to individual alleles was difficult when HLA alleles, especially DR and DQ, strongly co-occurred. In a later genetic analysis, fewer N-insertions in productive TCRs were reported among donors in an Asian-associated ancestry cluster than the roughly 710-donor mean. The earlier analysis of 587 of the donors excluded 15 to 20 rarely observed V segments, including chromosome 9 orphons, because counts were too low. A later analysis found that HLA-associated TCR beta chains were more clonally expanded and had lower generation probabilities than equally common non-associated chains. A later analysis found that TCR association rates varied across HLA loci, with DRB1 alleles showing the most associated TCRs and HLA-C alleles the fewest. According to the authors, the approach could potentially be generalized to other disease states and immunological phenotypes. The study gave a list of some 150 TCR beta chains associated with cytomegalovirus.

In total, approximately 610 healthy bone marrow donors made up the cohort. Cohort members were all nominally healthy when sampled, although unrecorded immune exposures were likely present. The donor was CMV seronegative and belonged to the group of 320 or so seronegative cohort members. A peripheral blood sample was provided by each donor, and peripheral blood mononuclear cells were used for TCR beta sequencing. Genomic DNA was extracted from the blood cell samples with the Qiagen DNeasy Blood Extraction Kit. Including the terminal cysteine and phenylalanine, the CDR3 comprises 17 residues. Of the read, only the CDR3 DNA is kept; its 51 bases are in frame from base 1. At the junction V is shortened by 2 bases and J by 4 bases; bases outside the gene matches: 8. CDR1 and CDR2 (LNHDA, SQIVND) derive from the germline V gene (reference sequence). The library was built by means of the immunoSEQ multiplex PCR assay. For the multiplex PCR, a mixture combining 60 forward primers for TCR Vbeta segments and 13 reverse primers for TCR Jbeta segments was used. Amplification of the CDR3 region of rearranged TCR beta genes was performed with a multiplex PCR assay on genomic DNA. The Illumina HiSeq System was used to sequence the amplified TCR beta libraries as 87-base-pair reads. As for the original processing: In a later analysis, about 80 million unique TCR beta chains were counted across the roughly 610 repertoires, and roughly 9.9 million of these chains were shared by at least two donors. Raw reads were error-corrected and collapsed into unique sequences by a nearest-neighbor algorithm in which closely related sequences were merged to remove PCR and sequencing errors. To assign V, D and J gene segments, CDR3 sequences were aligned to IMGT reference sequences. For a sequence to be retained, a match of at least six nucleotides was required to both a V gene segment and a J gene segment. A rearrangement was called productive if the CDR3 had no stop codons and remained in frame with V and J, and every other rearrangement was called non-productive. Following IMGT convention, CDR3 was defined as the stretch from the second conserved V-encoded cysteine to the conserved J-encoded phenylalanine. The earlier analysis of roughly 590 of the donors excluded sequences that lacked an unambiguous match to a single V gene segment. In an earlier analysis of a few hundred of the donors, V segments were called functional above 56.7% productive rearrangements and were called segregating when the between-donor standard deviation exceeded 5%. To diagnose cytomegalovirus status from the catalog of TCR beta chain sequences, a statistical classification framework was built. V and J gene assignment, in a later analysis, came from comparing TCR nucleotide sequences with IMGT/GENE-DB human TR gene sequences. In a later analysis, CDR3 sequences and most-parsimonious VDJ recombination scenarios were assigned using the TCRdist pipeline. In a later analysis, every TCR beta chain was defined by the combination of its CDR3 amino acid sequence and its V-gene family, and reads without a unique V-gene family were dropped. In a later analysis, a few hundred highly shared, low-generation-probability nucleotide sequences were removed to address suspected cross-contamination and a sequencing artifact. In a later analysis, a clonal expansion index for each public chain was calculated from normalized within-repertoire ranks of inferred template counts. A later analysis computed generation probabilities with a VDJ recombination model fitted to out-of-frame rearrangements, and checked the results against IGoR. A later analysis scored TCR-TCR, TCR-HLA and TCR-CMV co-occurrence with hypergeometric tests, applying a repertoire-size bias correction to TCR pairs. To estimate false discovery rates, a later analysis permuted the HLA or CMV assignments 20 times. A later analysis grouped co-occurring TCRs with DBSCAN, adding TCRdist sequence similarity when clustering within HLA-allele-positive subsets. Co-occurrence clustering excluded repertoires with fewer than 30,000 or more than 120,000 public chains, plus five with anomalous nucleotide sharing. Imported from immuneACCESS, the table was reduced by TCRdb to in-frame sequences with V and J called. These copies leave out some clones; in studies compared against another copy, an unresolved V gene accounts for under half, and the cause of the remainder is not known. The DNA was the basis for D and trimming; V, J and clone size are from that table. Within this sample are roughly 120,000 clones, with 81% of them counted one time only. In total, the top ten clones hold over 2% of the sample.

The sample taken for sequencing was PBMCs. This TCR derives from a woman in her twenties or thirties in good health and CMV-seronegative. The rearranged chain carries TRBV19 and TRBJ2-1; the junction holds 10 bases that match TRBD1. The nucleotide sequence is given as TGTGCCAGTAGTATAAGCCCCCGGACAGGGGGTTACAATGAGCAGTTCTTC. The encoded protein is CASSISPRTGGYNEQFF.